Listed below are T cell receptor beta chains from one sample, sequenced in a study of blood T cell repertoires in COVID-19. Here immunoSEQ multiplex PCR was the method, and the copy in TCRdb shows in-frame clones only, minus some. The table shows 150,000 to 200,000 clones, with around 82% occurring only once. Sequenced: peripheral blood. Source of these receptors: a woman aged 40 to 55 with COVID-19, enrolled during active disease. Each CDR3 is given with its conserved first and last residue. D genes are given only for firm matches. The listing skips clone size in some rows; elsewhere it reads once, few, many or a size class.

J gene: TRBJ2-1; clone size: .; V gene: TRBV5-4; D gene: TRBD2; CDR3 protein: CASGGAGAAYNEQFF; CDR3 DNA: TGTGCCAGCGGGGGAGCGGGAGCGGCCTACAATGAGCAGTTCTTC
J gene: TRBJ2-2; clone size: .; V gene: TRBV28; D gene: .; CDR3 protein: CASTPGHPNTGELFF; CDR3 DNA: TGTGCCAGCACCCCGGGACACCCGAACACCGGGGAGCTGTTTTTT
J gene: TRBJ2-1; clone size: .; V gene: TRBV29-1; D gene: .; CDR3 protein: CSVRRDFGRDNEQFF; CDR3 DNA: TGCAGCGTCCGCCGGGACTTCGGACGGGACAATGAGCAGTTCTTC
J gene: TRBJ1-1; clone size: .; V gene: TRBV7-8; D gene: .; CDR3 protein: CASSPARGAFF; CDR3 DNA: TGTGCCAGCAGCCCCGCCCGAGGAGCTTTCTTT
J gene: TRBJ2-1; clone size: .; V gene: TRBV9; D gene: .; CDR3 protein: CASSVVEQVSEQFF; CDR3 DNA: TGTGCCAGCAGCGTTGTTGAGCAGGTTTCTGAGCAGTTCTTC
J gene: TRBJ2-1; clone size: once; V gene: TRBV10-1; D gene: TRBD2; CDR3 protein: CASSERRGGGLLYNEQFF; CDR3 DNA: TGCGCCAGCAGTGAGCGGAGGGGCGGGGGGCTACTATACAATGAGCAGTTCTTC
J gene: TRBJ2-1; clone size: .; V gene: TRBV4-2; D gene: .; CDR3 protein: CASSQAVGGGDSYNEQFF; CDR3 DNA: TGTGCCAGCAGCCAAGCTGTTGGCGGCGGGGACTCCTACAATGAGCAGTTCTTC
J gene: TRBJ1-2; clone size: .; V gene: TRBV29-1; D gene: .; CDR3 protein: CSVDREAFRGYTF; CDR3 DNA: TGCAGCGTTGATAGAGAGGCCTTTCGGGGCTACACCTTC
J gene: TRBJ2-7; clone size: .; V gene: TRBV30; D gene: .; CDR3 protein: CAWSVHPTYEQYF; CDR3 DNA: TGTGCCTGGAGTGTACATCCAACCTACGAGCAGTACTTC
J gene: TRBJ1-1; clone size: .; V gene: TRBV11-2; D gene: .; CDR3 protein: CASSGTFQNTEAFF; CDR3 DNA: TGTGCCAGCAGTGGGACATTTCAGAACACTGAAGCTTTCTTT
J gene: TRBJ1-5; clone size: .; V gene: TRBV6-5; D gene: TRBD1; CDR3 protein: CASRADRGGQPQHF; CDR3 DNA: TGTGCCAGCAGGGCGGACAGGGGGGGTCAGCCCCAGCATTTT
J gene: TRBJ1-4; clone size: .; V gene: TRBV10-3; D gene: TRBD1; CDR3 protein: CAARQGAGEKLFF; CDR3 DNA: TGTGCCGCGCGACAGGGGGCCGGCGAAAAACTGTTTTTT
J gene: TRBJ2-3; clone size: .; V gene: TRBV7-8; D gene: .; CDR3 protein: CASSSGGAADTQYF; CDR3 DNA: TGTGCCAGCAGCTCTGGGGGGGCGGCAGATACGCAGTATTTT
J gene: TRBJ2-2; clone size: .; V gene: TRBV27; D gene: TRBD2; CDR3 protein: CASSLRSGLAEITGELFF; CDR3 DNA: TGTGCCAGCAGTTTAAGGTCGGGACTAGCGGAGATCACCGGGGAGCTGTTTTTT
J gene: TRBJ2-3; clone size: .; V gene: TRBV5-8; D gene: .; CDR3 protein: CASSLFGVESDTQYF; CDR3 DNA: TGTGCCAGCAGCTTGTTCGGGGTGGAGTCAGATACGCAGTATTTT
J gene: TRBJ1-2; clone size: .; V gene: TRBV9; D gene: TRBD1; CDR3 protein: CASGQSRDRGGYGYTF; CDR3 DNA: TGTGCCAGCGGTCAGAGCCGGGACAGGGGAGGCTATGGCTACACCTTC
J gene: TRBJ2-3; clone size: .; V gene: TRBV7-3; D gene: TRBD2; CDR3 protein: CASSRSGGATDTQYF; CDR3 DNA: TGTGCCAGCAGCCGTAGCGGGGGGGCCACAGATACGCAGTATTTT
J gene: TRBJ2-1; clone size: .; V gene: TRBV10-2; D gene: .; CDR3 protein: CASSEISSYNEQFF; CDR3 DNA: TGCGCCAGCAGTGAGATTAGCTCCTACAATGAGCAGTTCTTC
J gene: TRBJ2-3; clone size: .; V gene: TRBV4-1; D gene: TRBD2; CDR3 protein: CASSQPASGGGDTQYF; CDR3 DNA: TGCGCCAGCAGCCAACCAGCTAGCGGGGGGGGAGATACGCAGTATTTT
J gene: TRBJ1-6; clone size: .; V gene: TRBV11-2; D gene: .; CDR3 protein: CASSAGIGGSPLHF; CDR3 DNA: TGTGCCAGCAGCGCCGGGATAGGCGGATCACCCCTCCACTTT
J gene: TRBJ2-2; clone size: .; V gene: TRBV19; D gene: TRBD1; CDR3 protein: CASTNRGRWDGELFF; CDR3 DNA: TGTGCCAGTACTAACAGGGGAAGGTGGGACGGGGAGCTGTTTTTT
J gene: TRBJ2-7; clone size: .; V gene: TRBV6-1; D gene: TRBD2; CDR3 protein: CASIGTSGVYEQYF; CDR3 DNA: TGTGCCAGCATCGGGACTAGCGGGGTTTACGAGCAGTACTTC
J gene: TRBJ2-1; clone size: .; V gene: TRBV4-1; D gene: .; CDR3 protein: CASRQAGGGHYNEQFF; CDR3 DNA: TGCGCCAGCAGGCAAGCTGGGGGGGGACACTACAATGAGCAGTTCTTC
J gene: TRBJ1-3; clone size: few; V gene: TRBV5-6; D gene: .; CDR3 protein: CASGRQVSGNTIYF; CDR3 DNA: TGTGCCAGCGGGAGACAGGTCTCTGGAAACACCATATATTTT
J gene: TRBJ2-5; clone size: .; V gene: TRBV5-6; D gene: .; CDR3 protein: CASTGGETQYF; CDR3 DNA: TGTGCCAGCACCGGCGGGGAGACCCAGTACTTC
J gene: TRBJ2-2; clone size: .; V gene: TRBV28; D gene: .; CDR3 protein: CASIEQTNTGELFF; CDR3 DNA: TGTGCCAGCATAGAACAGACAAACACCGGGGAGCTGTTTTTT
J gene: TRBJ2-3; clone size: .; V gene: TRBV10-2; D gene: TRBD1; CDR3 protein: CASTMTGVSTDTQYF; CDR3 DNA: TGCGCCAGCACCATGACAGGGGTTAGCACAGATACGCAGTATTTT
J gene: TRBJ2-3; clone size: .; V gene: TRBV28; D gene: .; CDR3 protein: CASSLLQGGVTSTDTQYF; CDR3 DNA: TGTGCCAGCAGTTTATTACAGGGGGGGGTAACTAGCACAGATACGCAGTATTTT
J gene: TRBJ2-2; clone size: .; V gene: TRBV7-7; D gene: .; CDR3 protein: CASSFNSNTGELFF; CDR3 DNA: TGTGCTAGCAGCTTCAATTCGAACACCGGGGAGCTGTTTTTT
J gene: TRBJ2-3; clone size: .; V gene: TRBV15; D gene: .; CDR3 protein: CATSRDRGGSTDTQYF; CDR3 DNA: TGTGCCACCAGCAGAGATCGAGGAGGGAGCACAGATACGCAGTATTTT
J gene: TRBJ2-3; clone size: .; V gene: TRBV5-1; D gene: .; CDR3 protein: CASRREDSDTQYF; CDR3 DNA: TGCGCCAGCAGGCGGGAAGACTCAGATACGCAGTATTTT
J gene: TRBJ2-1; clone size: .; V gene: TRBV18; D gene: TRBD1; CDR3 protein: CASSSTTGGNEQFF; CDR3 DNA: TGTGCCAGCTCATCGACGACAGGGGGCAATGAGCAGTTCTTC
J gene: TRBJ1-5; clone size: .; V gene: TRBV15; D gene: .; CDR3 protein: CATSRETSQPQHF; CDR3 DNA: TGTGCCACCAGCAGAGAGACAAGTCAGCCCCAGCATTTT
J gene: TRBJ1-2; clone size: .; V gene: TRBV18; D gene: TRBD1; CDR3 protein: CASSPRQGAAGYTF; CDR3 DNA: TGTGCCAGCTCACCCAGACAGGGGGCGGCTGGCTACACCTTC
J gene: TRBJ2-5; clone size: .; V gene: TRBV12-2; D gene: .; CDR3 protein: CASRPNPYGYF; CDR3 DNA: TGTGCAAGTCGCCCCAACCCTTACGGGTACTTC
J gene: TRBJ1-5; clone size: .; V gene: TRBV18; D gene: .; CDR3 protein: CASSPEARGSQHF; CDR3 DNA: TGTGCCAGCTCACCGGAAGCTAGGGGGTCCCAGCATTTT
J gene: TRBJ2-2; clone size: few; V gene: TRBV2; D gene: TRBD2; CDR3 protein: CASRLAGGGSGELFF; CDR3 DNA: TGTGCCTCCCGGCTAGCGGGAGGCGGGAGCGGGGAGCTGTTTTTT
J gene: TRBJ2-7; clone size: .; V gene: TRBV7-9; D gene: .; CDR3 protein: CASSLISGEWATGYEQYF; CDR3 DNA: TGTGCCAGCAGCTTAATTTCCGGGGAGTGGGCCACGGGCTACGAGCAGTACTTC
J gene: TRBJ1-5; clone size: few; V gene: TRBV6-1; D gene: TRBD1; CDR3 protein: CASSGETGAVNQPQHF; CDR3 DNA: TGTGCCAGCAGTGGGGAGACAGGGGCCGTCAATCAGCCCCAGCATTTT
J gene: TRBJ2-1; clone size: .; V gene: TRBV24-1; D gene: .; CDR3 protein: CATSVASSYNEQFF; CDR3 DNA: TGTGCCACCAGTGTCGCGAGCTCCTACAATGAGCAGTTCTTC
J gene: TRBJ2-3; clone size: .; V gene: TRBV2; D gene: .; CDR3 protein: CASAADSAFTDTQYF; CDR3 DNA: TGTGCCAGTGCCGCGGACAGCGCCTTCACAGATACGCAGTATTTT
J gene: TRBJ1-4; clone size: .; V gene: TRBV15; D gene: TRBD1; CDR3 protein: CATSRRWTGGFGTNEKLFF; CDR3 DNA: TGTGCCACCAGCCGTCGGTGGACAGGGGGCTTCGGAACTAATGAAAAACTGTTTTTT
J gene: TRBJ1-1; clone size: .; V gene: TRBV24-1; D gene: .; CDR3 protein: CATSDTGRARGAFF; CDR3 DNA: TGTGCCACCAGTGATACCGGACGGGCCCGGGGAGCTTTCTTT
J gene: TRBJ2-2; clone size: .; V gene: TRBV19; D gene: TRBD2; CDR3 protein: CASSIIGLAGENTGELFF; CDR3 DNA: TGTGCCAGTAGTATAATAGGACTAGCGGGAGAGAACACCGGGGAGCTGTTTTTT
J gene: TRBJ2-2; clone size: .; V gene: TRBV27; D gene: .; CDR3 protein: CASSLTGVTGELFF; CDR3 DNA: TGTGCCAGCAGCCTGACCGGGGTTACCGGGGAGCTGTTTTTT
J gene: TRBJ2-1; clone size: .; V gene: TRBV7-3; D gene: TRBD1; CDR3 protein: CASSSGQGHNEQFF; CDR3 DNA: TGTGCCAGCAGCTCTGGACAGGGACACAATGAGCAGTTCTTC
J gene: TRBJ2-2; clone size: .; V gene: TRBV3-1/TRBV3-2; D gene: TRBD2; CDR3 protein: CASSQEELAGATGELFF; CDR3 DNA: TGTGCCAGCAGCCAAGAGGAATTAGCGGGAGCCACCGGGGAGCTGTTTTTT
J gene: TRBJ2-1; clone size: .; V gene: TRBV4-1; D gene: TRBD1; CDR3 protein: CASSQRQGSSYNEQFF; CDR3 DNA: TGCGCCAGCAGCCAACGACAGGGTAGTTCCTACAATGAGCAGTTCTTC
J gene: TRBJ2-2; clone size: few; V gene: TRBV5-4; D gene: TRBD1; CDR3 protein: CASSLPKGAGTGELFF; CDR3 DNA: TGTGCCAGCAGCTTACCTAAGGGGGCGGGCACCGGGGAGCTGTTTTTT